This T cell receptor (beta chain) was documented in a study of T cells in Graves' hyperthyroidism and ophthalmopathy. Study conclusions and caveats: Among clonotypes expanded in thyroid above 0.001, most were also found in blood. A median around 6 months before onset, the model predicted ophthalmopathy.

Researchers amplified the TCR beta CDR3 regions from RNA transcripts. RT-PCR in the first round (using the HTBI primer set) targeted the TCR CDR3. One entry per CDR3 protein, called by TCRdb with MiXCR from the multiplex PCR reads. The sample has a few hundred thousand distinct CDR3 sequences; around 43% are singletons. The germline CDR1 and CDR2 sequences are SNHLY and FYNNEI. Deletions cut 8 bases from V and 0 bases from J, with 20 bases between. CDR3 length equals 17 residues. A word on this clonotype: As yet, its antigen is unknown.

Uncontrolled infections, other autoimmune diseases, pregnancy or lactation led to exclusion of patients. Together with thyroid ultrasound, orbital computed tomography, serum thyroxine and TRAb, clinical symptoms were used for diagnoses. V is TRBV2 and J is TRBJ1-3, with D tentatively TRBD1 (5 bases). Material: peripheral blood or thyroid tissue (not recorded which). This clonotype was obtained from an adult woman with Graves' disease, either hyperthyroidism or ophthalmopathy (not recorded which). CDR3 sequence: CASSPRWGYNSGNTIYF. DNA for the CDR3: TGTGCCAGCTCACCACGTTGGGGGTACAACTCTGGAAACACCATATATTTT. Filled out from reference TRBV2 and TRBJ1-3, the complete variable domain reads EPEVTQTPSHQVTQMGQEVILRCVPISNHLYFYWYRQILGQKVEFLVSFYNNEISEKSEIFDDQFSVERPDGSNFTLKIRSTKLEDSAMYFCASSPRWGYNSGNTIYFGEGSWLTVV.